What follows are 24 T cell receptor beta chains derived from one specimen sequenced in a study of T cell repertoires in cytomegalovirus infection. No antigens are known for them. TCRdb reprocessed the reads with MiXCR, giving one entry per CDR3 protein. The sample includes around 430,000 distinct CDR3 sequences, approximately 42% of them seen just once. Specimen: cultured PBMCs, collected from culture after CMV antigen stimulation. Receptors originate from a human donor in good health (CMV status not recorded). Some clones in this sample may be carry-over from other donors' samples.

V and J are TRBV7-9 and TRBJ1-5; the D is unclear. This CDR3 region has 14 residues. Trimming took 5 bases from V and 5 from J, leaving 13 bases between them. In germline, CDR1 is SEHNR, CDR2 FQNEAQ (reference sequence). CDR3 loop: CASSAQSGDQPQHF. In nucleotides, the CDR3 is TGTGCCAGCAGCGCACAGAGTGGGGATCAGCCCCAGCATTTT.

This chain links TRBV11-2 with TRBJ2-7; 9 nucleotides match TRBD2. After removal of 4 bases from V and 0 bases from J, the junction contained 7 bases not matched to a gene. This CDR3 comprises 16 residues. Germline V CDR1 and CDR2: SGHAT, FQNNGV. This CDR3 reads CASSYRTSEPSYEQYF. CDR3 bases: TGTGCCAGCAGCTATCGGACTAGCGAGCCCTCCTACGAGCAGTACTTC.

The chain links TRBV7-8 to TRBJ2-5, with a weak D call TRBD2 (6 bases). Germline V gives CDR1 SGHVS, CDR2 FQNEAQ. The CDR3 runs to 16 residues. Between the trimmed V and J ends, which lost 5 bases and 4 bases, there was a span of 20 bases. The CDR3 DNA is TGTGCCAGCAGCAATCCCGGGGGAGGCCTCCGAGAGACCCAGTACTTC. Translated: CASSNPGGGLRETQYF.

V gene TRBV7-2 combines with J gene TRBJ2-2, with 7 nucleotides matching TRBD2. This CDR3 has 17 amino acids. With 5 bases clipped from V and 4 bases from J, the junction kept 13 bases outside the gene matches. Germline assignment: CDR1 SGHTA and CDR2 FQGNSA. The CDR3 nucleotides read TGTGCCAGCAGCCCTCAGTCTGGCGGGAGTATCACCGGGGAGCTGTTTTTT. It is translated as CASSPQSGGSITGELFF.

The chain has TRBV4-1 and TRBJ2-4; D might be TRBD2 (5 bases). Germline V gene lookup returns CDR1 MGHRA and CDR2 YSYEKL. The length of the CDR3 is 17 residues. The germline V and J ends were trimmed by 2 bases and 2 bases, with 16 bases remaining between them. The CDR3: CASSQPLRGTPKNIQYF. For the CDR3, the DNA is TGCGCCAGCAGCCAACCCCTCCGGGGTACTCCCAAAAACATTCAGTACTTC.

The chain carries TRBV7-9 and TRBJ2-7; 8 nucleotides match TRBD2. Germline V lookup: CDR1 SEHNR, CDR2 FQNEAQ (reference sequence). Trimming removed 5 bases from V and 7 bases from J; junction bases left unmatched: 16. The CDR3 loop spans 16 amino acids. The CDR3 region is CASSQMDGRVHLEQYF. CDR3 bases: TGTGCCAGCAGCCAAATGGACGGGAGGGTCCACCTGGAGCAGTACTTC.

The chain combines TRBV7-9 with TRBJ1-4; D ambiguous. Trimming took off 3 bases at V and 10 bases at J, with 15 bases between the two ends. The CDR3 consists of 14 residues. Germline CDR1 is SEHNR and CDR2 is FQNEAQ (reference sequence). In nucleotides, the CDR3 is TGTGCCAGCAGCTTCCCCTTGCCGGACGGAAAACTGTTTTTT. This translates into CASSFPLPDGKLFF.

Only a few counts were recorded for this clonotype. The rearrangement joins TRBV7-2 to TRBJ2-7; 8 bases line up with TRBD2. CDR3 size: 15 residues. V was pared by 5 bases and J by 2 bases, with 8 bases of the junction left unmatched. Looked up from germline, CDR1 is SGHTA and CDR2 is FQGNSA. The CDR3 region is CASSRGAGVPYEQYF. CDR3 DNA: TGTGCCAGCAGCCGGGGAGCGGGAGTTCCCTACGAGCAGTACTTC.

The gene calls are TRBV12-3 or TRBV12-4 and TRBJ2-7, with TRBD1 matching over 9 bases. The length of the CDR3 is 13 residues. The junction had 5 bases not matched to a gene; V was cut back by 8 bases and J by 3 bases. The CDR3 here is CASGTGGFYEQYF. The CDR3 bases are TGTGCCAGCGGCACAGGGGGCTTCTACGAGCAGTACTTC.

The V and J genes are TRBV2 and TRBJ2-2; no reliable D call. The CDR3 runs 14 residues. Between the trimmed V and J ends, which lost 8 bases and 0 bases, there was a span of 10 bases. Germline V gene data show CDR1 as SNHLY and CDR2 as FYNNEI. The CDR3 loop reads CASLPIANTGELFF. As DNA, the CDR3 is TGTGCCAGCCTGCCCATCGCGAACACCGGGGAGCTGTTTTTT.

The CDR3 DNA sequence: TGTGCCAGCAGCGCCTGGACTAGCGGGAACAATGAGCAGTTCTTC. Its protein is CASSAWTSGNNEQFF. The chain joins TRBV9 to TRBJ2-1; 12 bases are shared with TRBD2. Trimming cost V 3 bases and J 5 bases; bases outside gene matches: 3. Germline CDR1 is SGDLS and CDR2 is YYNGEE. The CDR3 is made up of 15 amino acids.

This clonotype was observed a few times. This chain links TRBV7-2 with TRBJ1-2, with a tentative D call TRBD1 (5 bases). Germline CDR1 is SGHTA and CDR2 is FQGNSA. V lost 3 bases to trimming and J lost 7 bases, with 15 bases between them. The CDR3 totals 14 residues. CDR3 DNA: TGTGCCAGCAGCTTCGGGACCTCTATGACTGGCTACACCTTC. Encoded protein: CASSFGTSMTGYTF.

This clonotype turned up a few times. At one of its ends the junction is not consistent with the germline gene, which may arise from a read error. The chain employs TRBV2 and TRBJ2-3; D remains ambiguous. The CDR3 is 15 residues long. CDR1 and CDR2 (germline): SNHLY, FYNNEI. For the CDR3, the DNA is TGTGCCAGTAGTGAAGGGTCAGCTAGCACAGATACGCAGTATTTT. It is translated as CASSEGSASTDTQYF. The variable domain in full, with the rest retrieved from reference TRBV2 and TRBJ2-3, is EPEVTQTPSHQVTQMGQEVILRCVPISNHLYFYWYRQILGQKVEFLVSFYNNEISEKSEIFDDQFSVERPDGSNFTLKIRSTKLEDSAMYFCASSEGSASTDTQYFGPGTRLTVL.

V is TRBV7-2 and J is TRBJ2-7, with a weak D call TRBD1 (6 bases). The CDR3 sequence is 16 residues long. Trimming removed 5 bases from V and 1 base from J, with 18 bases in between. Germline V lookup: CDR1 SGHTA, CDR2 FQGNSA. The CDR3 DNA reads TGTGCCAGCAGCCGATTCAGGGGACCCTTGTCCTACGAGCAGTACTTC. It specifies CASSRFRGPLSYEQYF.

V gene TRBV12-5 combines with J gene TRBJ2-5; D not certain. Trimming cost V 1 base and J 5 bases, with 8 bases left between them. Germline V CDR1 and CDR2: LGHNT, FRNRAP. The CDR3 spans 13 residues. The CDR3, as DNA: TGTGCTAGTGGTTTGGGCGCGCATGAGACCCAGTACTTC. This translates into CASGLGAHETQYF.

CDR3 residues: CASSRSDRGGQPQHF. The CDR3 DNA is TGTGCCAGCAGCCGATCGGACAGGGGGGGACAGCCCCAGCATTTT. V usage is TRBV4-2 and J usage is TRBJ1-5, with 10 bases lining up with TRBD1. Germline V gives CDR1 LGHNA, CDR2 YNFKEQ. J lost 7 bases, V lost 4 bases, and 7 bases had no gene match. The CDR3 length is 15 residues.

The V call is TRBV19, the J call TRBJ1-1; D gene ambiguous. Germline CDR1 is LNHDA and CDR2 is SQIVND (reference sequence). The CDR3 totals 13 residues. V was trimmed by 7 bases and J by 7 bases, leaving 16 bases between them. CDR3 sequence: CASKSAWKGEAFF. In DNA form, the CDR3 reads TGTGCCAGTAAGTCCGCCTGGAAGGGTGAAGCTTTCTTT.

The rearrangement joins TRBV7-9 to TRBJ1-1; tentative D call: TRBD1 (6 bases). V shed 3 bases and J shed 3 bases, with 14 bases lying between them. The germline CDR1 and CDR2 sequences are SEHNR and FQNEAQ (reference sequence). This CDR3 spans 15 amino acids. DNA of the CDR3: TGTGCCAGCAGCTTCCTCCCAGGGGTGGACACTGAAGCTTTCTTT. This encodes CASSFLPGVDTEAFF.

This clonotype turned up a few times. The chain employs TRBV7-2 and TRBJ2-5, with TRBD2 identical over 9 bases. Per germline, CDR1 SGHTA and CDR2 FQGNSA. V lost 1 base, J lost 6 bases, and 3 bases stayed unmatched. The CDR3 has 14 residues. The DNA of the CDR3 is TGTGCCAGCAGCTTAGGGACTAGCGCTCAGACCCAGTACTTC. It codes for CASSLGTSAQTQYF.

This chain links TRBV7-7 with TRBJ2-1; tentative D call: TRBD2 (6 bases). Germline CDR1 and CDR2: SSHAT and FNYEAQ (reference sequence). The CDR3 length is 15 residues. V was shortened by 1 base and J by 7 bases, with 14 bases between the two germline ends. CDR3 loop: CASSLGGDGFNEQFF. CDR3 DNA: TGTGCCAGCAGCTTAGGCGGGGATGGGTTTAATGAGCAGTTCTTC.

This clonotype was recorded a few times. This CDR3 reads CASSVTGYGNTIYF. CDR3 nucleotides: TGTGCCAGCAGCGTCACAGGGTACGGAAACACCATATATTTT. The chain recombines TRBV7-2 with TRBJ1-3, with D maybe TRBD1 (6 bases). With 5 bases removed from V and 4 bases from J, the gap between germline ends came to 12 bases. This CDR3 comprises 14 residues. Germline values: CDR1 SGHTA, CDR2 FQGNSA.

V and J are TRBV30 and TRBJ1-2, with D maybe TRBD1 (6 bases). The V and J ends lost 1 base and 0 bases respectively, with 12 bases between them. The CDR3 extends over 15 amino acids. From germline, CDR1 is GTSNPN and CDR2 SVGIG (reference sequence). The DNA for the CDR3 is TGTGCCTGGAGTGAACCCCGGACAGCTAACTATGGCTACACCTTC. It codes for CAWSEPRTANYGYTF. Combining the CDR3 with reference TRBV30 and TRBJ1-2 gives the whole variable domain SQTIHQWPATLVQPVGSPLSLECTVEGTSNPNLYWYRQAAGRGLQLLFYSVGIGQISSEVPQNLSASRPQDRQFILSSKKLLLSDSGFYLCAWSEPRTANYGYTFGSGTRLTVV.

This clonotype was picked up many times. The chain recombines TRBV7-2 with TRBJ2-3; the D is unclear. The CDR3 consists of 14 residues. In germline, CDR1 is SGHTA, CDR2 FQGNSA. Between the trimmed V and J ends, which lost 1 base and 2 bases, there was a span of 7 bases. The CDR3 nucleotides are TGTGCCAGCAGCTTAGAGGTCTTCACAGATACGCAGTATTTT. Amino acids: CASSLEVFTDTQYF. Together with reference TRBV7-2 and TRBJ2-3, the CDR3 gives the full variable domain: GAGVSQSPSNKVTEKGKDVELRCDPISGHTALYWYRQSLGQGLEFLIYFQGNSAPDKSGLPSDRFSAERTGGSVSTLTIQRTQQEDSAVYLCASSLEVFTDTQYFGPGTRLTVL.

The V call is TRBV7-2, the J call TRBJ2-1; possible D gene TRBD1, 6 bases. Germline CDR1 and CDR2: SGHTA and FQGNSA. V lost 3 bases and J 8 bases, leaving 11 bases between the germline ends. The CDR3 totals 13 residues. In nucleotides, the CDR3 is TGTGCCAGCAGCTTCCACAGGGTCGATGAGCAGTTCTTC. It is translated as CASSFHRVDEQFF.